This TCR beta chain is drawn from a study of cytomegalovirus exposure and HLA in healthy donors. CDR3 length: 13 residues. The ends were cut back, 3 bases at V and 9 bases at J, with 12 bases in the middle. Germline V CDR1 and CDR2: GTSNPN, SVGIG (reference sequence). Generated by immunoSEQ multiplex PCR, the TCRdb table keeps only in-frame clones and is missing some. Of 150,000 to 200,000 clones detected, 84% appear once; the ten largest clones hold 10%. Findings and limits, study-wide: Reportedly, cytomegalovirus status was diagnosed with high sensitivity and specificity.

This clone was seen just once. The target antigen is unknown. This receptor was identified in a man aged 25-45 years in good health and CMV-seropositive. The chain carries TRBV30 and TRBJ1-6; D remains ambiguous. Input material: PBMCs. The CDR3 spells CAWSPTPSSPLHF. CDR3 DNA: TGTGCCTGGAGCCCCACGCCGAGTTCACCCCTCCACTTT.